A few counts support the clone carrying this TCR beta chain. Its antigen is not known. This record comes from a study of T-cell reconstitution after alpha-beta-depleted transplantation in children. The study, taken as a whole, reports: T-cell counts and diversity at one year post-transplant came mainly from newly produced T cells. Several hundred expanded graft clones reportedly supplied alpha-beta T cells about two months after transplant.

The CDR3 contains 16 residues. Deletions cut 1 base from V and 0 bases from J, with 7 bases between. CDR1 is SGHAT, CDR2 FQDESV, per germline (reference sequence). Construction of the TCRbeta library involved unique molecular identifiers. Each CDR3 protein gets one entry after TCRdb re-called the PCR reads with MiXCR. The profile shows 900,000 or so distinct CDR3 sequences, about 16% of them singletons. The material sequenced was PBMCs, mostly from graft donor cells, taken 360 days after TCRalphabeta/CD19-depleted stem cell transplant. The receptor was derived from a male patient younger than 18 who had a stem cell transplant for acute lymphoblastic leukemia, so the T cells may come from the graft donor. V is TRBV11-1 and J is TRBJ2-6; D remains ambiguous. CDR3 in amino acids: CASSLVGRSGANVLTF. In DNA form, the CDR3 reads TGTGCCAGCAGCTTAGTAGGCCGCTCTGGGGCCAACGTCCTGACTTTC.